This T cell receptor beta chain was identified in a study of cytomegalovirus exposure and HLA in healthy donors. Sequencing used immunoSEQ multiplex PCR; TCRdb keeps in-frame clones, though not all of them. The sample includes about 190,000 clones, 84% of them seen just once. Trimming removed 4 bases from V and 2 bases from J, with 8 bases in between. The CDR3 runs to 14 residues. The germline V gene encodes CDR1 SGHTA and CDR2 FQGNSA. This clone was seen only once. Sequences were obtained from PBMCs. This clonotype was sampled from a man younger than 30 in good health and CMV-seropositive. The rearrangement joins TRBV7-2 to TRBJ2-2; D unresolved. Here the CDR3 reads CASSSRVNTGELFF. CDR3 nucleotides: TGTGCCAGCAGCTCCCGGGTCAACACCGGGGAGCTGTTTTTT.